Listed below are T cell receptor beta chains from one sample, sequenced in a study of OX40 agonist ivuxolimab in advanced cancers. Generated by immunoSEQ multiplex PCR, the TCRdb table keeps only in-frame clones and is missing some. This repertoire shows approximately 160,000 clones, approximately 94% found once; its top ten account for about 0.31%. Sample: CD4+ or CD8+ T cells sorted from blood, taken in a trial of the OX40 agonist ivuxolimab. The receptors originated from an adult with an advanced solid tumor such as melanoma, head and neck, liver or kidney cancer. CDR3s include the opening cysteine and the closing phenylalanine or tryptophan. D genes are given only for firm matches. Size is omitted from some rows. Given values are once, few, many or a class for expanded clones.

d_call,j_call,v_call,clone_size,cdr3_aa,cdr3_nt
TRBD2,TRBJ2-5,TRBV4-3,NA,CASSQDLRRGKKETQYF,TGCGCCAGCAGCCAAGATCTTCGGCGGGGGAAAAAAGAGACCCAGTACTTC
TRBD1,TRBJ1-2,TRBV19,NA,CASSRDSYGYTF,TGTGCCAGTAGTAGGGACAGCTATGGCTACACCTTC
NA,TRBJ1-5,TRBV7-9,NA,CASSLSSNYQPQHF,TGTGCCAGCAGTCTTTCTTCGAATTATCAGCCCCAGCATTTT
NA,TRBJ1-1,TRBV7-2,NA,CASSLDGRRTEAFF,TGTGCCAGCAGCTTAGACGGGAGGCGAACTGAAGCTTTCTTT
TRBD2,TRBJ2-2,TRBV7-3,NA,CASSLFASGNTGELFF,TGTGCCAGCAGCTTATTTGCTAGCGGGAACACCGGGGAGCTGTTTTTT
TRBD1,TRBJ1-3,TRBV2,NA,CASSELDRDSGNTIYF,TGTGCCAGCAGTGAATTGGACAGGGACTCTGGAAACACCATATATTTT
NA,TRBJ1-6,TRBV7-2,NA,CASSPLDKWSSPLHF,TGTGCCAGCAGCCCCCTGGACAAGTGGTCATCACCCCTCCACTTT
TRBD1,TRBJ1-2,TRBV6-1,once,CASSEGGTGGAGYTF,TGTGCCAGCAGTGAAGGGGGGACAGGGGGTGCGGGCTACACCTTC
NA,TRBJ2-1,TRBV5-1,once,CASSPRGDSYNEQFF,TGCGCCAGCAGCCCCCGCGGGGACTCCTACAATGAGCAGTTCTTC
NA,TRBJ1-2,TRBV5-1,NA,CASSRGGGDYGYTF,TGCGCCAGCAGCCGGGGCGGGGGAGACTATGGCTACACCTTC
TRBD1,TRBJ2-5,TRBV9,once,CASSWDRGQETQYF,TGTGCCAGCAGTTGGGACAGGGGCCAAGAGACCCAGTACTTC
TRBD1,TRBJ1-5,TRBV2,NA,CASGRTGGSNQPQHF,TGTGCCAGCGGCCGGACAGGGGGGAGCAATCAGCCCCAGCATTTT
NA,TRBJ1-2,TRBV29-1,NA,CSVGVELNYGYTF,TGCAGCGTTGGAGTTGAGCTTAACTATGGCTACACCTTC
TRBD1,TRBJ2-7,TRBV4-1,NA,CASSQGRTGISYEQYF,TGCGCCAGCAGCCAAGGAAGGACAGGGATAAGCTACGAGCAGTACTTC
NA,TRBJ1-2,TRBV7-2,NA,CASRPTRDPLYGYTF,TGTGCCAGCAGACCTACCCGGGACCCCCTTTACGGCTACACCTTC
NA,TRBJ2-3,TRBV19,NA,CASSPKGQGEDTQYF,TGTGCCAGTAGTCCTAAGGGGCAGGGTGAAGATACGCAGTATTTT
TRBD1,TRBJ2-2,TRBV9,NA,CASSVHRGRELFF,TGTGCCAGCAGCGTCCACAGGGGGAGGGAGCTGTTTTTT
NA,TRBJ1-2,TRBV18,NA,CASSPGPNYGYTF,TGTGCCAGCTCACCCGGGCCTAACTATGGCTACACCTTC
NA,TRBJ1-5,TRBV7-2,NA,CASSDRGNQPQHF,TGTGCCAGTTCAGACAGAGGCAATCAGCCCCAGCATTTT
TRBD2,TRBJ2-1,TRBV7-9,NA,CASSSHRNSGRYNEQFF,TGTGCCAGCAGCTCACACCGGAATAGCGGGAGGTACAATGAGCAGTTCTTC
NA,TRBJ2-6,TRBV5-6,NA,CASSLQEGYGANVLTF,TGTGCCAGCAGCCTGCAGGAAGGCTACGGGGCCAACGTCCTGACTTTC
NA,TRBJ2-7,TRBV7-8,once,CASSRWGGRTVTYEQYF,TGTGCCAGCAGCCGTTGGGGGGGGAGGACAGTAACCTACGAGCAGTACTTC
NA,TRBJ1-1,TRBV5-1,NA,CASSQGSPRETEAFF,TGCGCCAGCAGCCAGGGATCCCCCAGGGAGACTGAAGCTTTCTTT
NA,TRBJ1-1,TRBV5-1,NA,CASSLEEAYSNTEAFF,TGCGCCAGCAGCTTGGAGGAGGCTTATTCGAATACTGAAGCTTTCTTT
TRBD1,TRBJ1-2,TRBV6-5,NA,CASSYYPSPGQYGYTF,TGTGCCAGCAGTTACTACCCTAGTCCGGGACAGTATGGCTACACCTTC
TRBD2,TRBJ2-3,TRBV7-2,NA,CASSLSVGRGDGTDTQYF,TGTGCCAGCAGCTTATCCGTTGGGCGGGGGGATGGCACAGATACGCAGTATTTT
NA,TRBJ1-2,TRBV9,NA,CASSVGVGHDGYTF,TGTGCCAGCAGCGTAGGGGTCGGACATGATGGCTACACCTTC
NA,TRBJ2-3,TRBV5-1,NA,CASSYGDPSTDTQYF,TGCGCCAGCAGCTACGGGGATCCTAGCACAGATACGCAGTATTTT
NA,TRBJ1-2,TRBV30,NA,CAWSRLNEYGYTF,TGTGCCTGGAGTCGCTTAAATGAATATGGCTACACCTTC
NA,TRBJ2-7,TRBV19,NA,CASSSRAPRLGQYF,TGTGCCAGTAGCTCCAGGGCTCCCCGCCTGGGGCAGTACTTC